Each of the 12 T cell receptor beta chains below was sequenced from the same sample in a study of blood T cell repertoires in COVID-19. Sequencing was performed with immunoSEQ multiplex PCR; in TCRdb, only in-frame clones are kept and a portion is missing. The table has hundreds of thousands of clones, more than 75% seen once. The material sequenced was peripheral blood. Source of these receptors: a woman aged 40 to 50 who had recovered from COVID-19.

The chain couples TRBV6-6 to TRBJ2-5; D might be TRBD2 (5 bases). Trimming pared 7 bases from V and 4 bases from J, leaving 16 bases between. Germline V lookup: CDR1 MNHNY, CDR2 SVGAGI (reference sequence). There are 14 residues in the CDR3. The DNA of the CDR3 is TGTGCCAGCACCCCCCCGGGGAGATTAGAGACCCAGTACTTC. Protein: CASTPPGRLETQYF.

The CDR3 is CASSQDGGQGGHEQYF. As DNA, the CDR3 is TGTGCCAGCAGCCAAGATGGGGGCCAGGGGGGCCACGAGCAGTACTTC. The genes are TRBV4-2 and TRBJ2-7; perhaps TRBD1 as D (7 bases). Germline V CDR1 and CDR2: LGHNA, YNFKEQ. V lost 0 bases and J 5 bases, leaving 17 bases between the germline ends. The CDR3 length is 16 residues.

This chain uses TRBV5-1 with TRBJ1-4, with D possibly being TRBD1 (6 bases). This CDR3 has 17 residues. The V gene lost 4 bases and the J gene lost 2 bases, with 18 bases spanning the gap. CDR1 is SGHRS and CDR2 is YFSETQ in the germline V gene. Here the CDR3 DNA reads TGCGCCAGCAGCCCCGGCGCGGGGGCGGCTACTAATGAAAAACTGTTTTTT. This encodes CASSPGAGAATNEKLFF.

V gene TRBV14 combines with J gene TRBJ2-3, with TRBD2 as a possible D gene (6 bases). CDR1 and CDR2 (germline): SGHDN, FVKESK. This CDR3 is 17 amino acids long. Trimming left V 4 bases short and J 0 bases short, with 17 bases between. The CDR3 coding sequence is TGTGCCAGCAGCCCCGGGAGAATAGCCTCTAGCACAGATACGCAGTATTTT. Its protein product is CASSPGRIASSTDTQYF.

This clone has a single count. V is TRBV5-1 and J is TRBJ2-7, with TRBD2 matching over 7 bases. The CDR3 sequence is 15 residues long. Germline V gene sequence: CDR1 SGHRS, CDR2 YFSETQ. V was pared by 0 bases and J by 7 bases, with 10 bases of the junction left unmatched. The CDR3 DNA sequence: TGCGCCAGCAGCTTGGCCCTGGGGCGGGAGCGGGAGCAGTACTTC. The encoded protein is CASSLALGREREQYF.

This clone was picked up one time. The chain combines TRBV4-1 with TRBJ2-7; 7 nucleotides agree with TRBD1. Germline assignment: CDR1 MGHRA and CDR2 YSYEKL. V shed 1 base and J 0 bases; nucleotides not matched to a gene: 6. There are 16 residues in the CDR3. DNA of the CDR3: TGCGCCAGCAGCCAAGCCACAGGGGCCGCCTCCTACGAGCAGTACTTC. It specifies CASSQATGAASYEQYF.

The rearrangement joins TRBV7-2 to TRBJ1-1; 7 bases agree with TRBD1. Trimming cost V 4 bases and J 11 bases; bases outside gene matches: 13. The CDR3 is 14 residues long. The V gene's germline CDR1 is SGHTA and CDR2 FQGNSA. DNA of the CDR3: TGTGCCAGCAGCTCCCGGGACAGCTTGGTTCGGGCTTTCTTT. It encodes CASSSRDSLVRAFF.

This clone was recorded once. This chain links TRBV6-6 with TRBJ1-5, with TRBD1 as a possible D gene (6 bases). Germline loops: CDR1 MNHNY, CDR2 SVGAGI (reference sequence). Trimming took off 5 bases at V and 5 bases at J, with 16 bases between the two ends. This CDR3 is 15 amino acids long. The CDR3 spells CASSRPRGLDQPQHF. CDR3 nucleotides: TGTGCCAGCAGTCGACCCAGGGGTTTGGATCAGCCCCAGCATTTT.

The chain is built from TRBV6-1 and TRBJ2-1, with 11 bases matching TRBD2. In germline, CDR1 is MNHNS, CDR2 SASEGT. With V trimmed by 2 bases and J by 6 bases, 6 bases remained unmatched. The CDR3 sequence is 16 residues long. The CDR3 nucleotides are TGTGCCAGCAGTGAATCGCTAGCGGGAGGATTCAATGAGCAGTTCTTC. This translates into CASSESLAGGFNEQFF.

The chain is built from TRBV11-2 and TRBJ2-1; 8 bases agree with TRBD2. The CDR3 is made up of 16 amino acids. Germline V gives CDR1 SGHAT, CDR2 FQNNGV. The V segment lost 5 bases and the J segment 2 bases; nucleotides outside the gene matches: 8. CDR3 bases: TGTGCCAGCAGCCTACGGGGACTAGTCCCCTACAATGAGCAGTTCTTC. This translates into CASSLRGLVPYNEQFF.

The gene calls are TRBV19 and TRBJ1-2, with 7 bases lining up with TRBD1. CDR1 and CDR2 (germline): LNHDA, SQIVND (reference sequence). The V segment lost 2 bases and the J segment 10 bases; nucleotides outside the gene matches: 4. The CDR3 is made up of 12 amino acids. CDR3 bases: TGTGCCAGTAGTATATCGGGGACAGACTACACCTTC. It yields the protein CASSISGTDYTF.

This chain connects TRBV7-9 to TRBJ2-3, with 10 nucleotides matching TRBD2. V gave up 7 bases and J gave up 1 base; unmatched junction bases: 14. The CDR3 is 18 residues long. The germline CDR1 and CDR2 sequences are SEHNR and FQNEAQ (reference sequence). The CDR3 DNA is TGTGCCAGCACCTCGTTGGGGGGACTAGCGCCCCGCACAGATACGCAGTATTTT. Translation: CASTSLGGLAPRTDTQYF.